The TCR beta chain under discussion was sequenced for a study of cytomegalovirus exposure and HLA in healthy donors (dated by TCRdb to about 2017). Regarding the research as a whole: An earlier analysis of some 620 of the donors reported approximately 280 Gb of sequence data and about 120 million unique TCR beta sequences obtained from about 179 million T cells. An early release covering roughly 600 HLA-typed donors comprised roughly 300 gigabases of sequencing data and roughly 85 million unique TCR sequences. An earlier analysis of 450 to 750 of the donors used high-throughput TCR beta sequencing to judge whether each TCR beta V gene segment behaved as functional or pseudogenic. HLA typing covered class I and class II loci at four-digit resolution. On average, 235,054 unique TCR beta nucleotide sequences were sequenced per donor among several hundred genotyped donors of the cohort, with roughly 18% of those sequences being non-productive. High-throughput TCR immunosequencing, statistical association of individual TCRs with disease status, and machine learning were combined to predict cytomegalovirus infection status. The study used immunosequencing to profile the T cell repertoires of approximately 640 subjects and linked those repertoires to cytomegalovirus serostatus. The genetic ancestry cluster associated with self-reported Caucasian donors included 80% to 90% of the roughly 400 genotyped donors. Every discovery cohort repertoire had been produced on one sequencing platform. To study patterns of TCR occurrence, a later analysis re-analyzed previously published TCR beta repertoires from around 660 donors and added high-resolution HLA genotyping. A separate validation cohort of 90 to 150 different subjects was used in addition to the roughly 720-subject first cohort. The study aimed to test whether signatures of past pathogen exposure could be identified by cataloging public T cell receptors. In the later analysis, no new phenotypic data were used to find candidate immune exposures; instead, reliance was placed on TCR beta sequences and their occurrence across donors. Donor age, sex, ethnicity and CMV serostatus were collected together with the repertoire data. Typing coverage differed by locus: A, B, C, DRB1 and DQB1 were typed in roughly 620-630 donors, DQA1 in 500 to 550, DPA1 in approximately 600, and DPB1 in just under 490. A handful of DR-DQ haplotypes were handled as single units for association and clustering because linkage in the cohort was strong. A later genetic analysis took genome-wide SNP genotypes for 398 of the 666 donors and used that subset as a discovery cohort.

What the research found in general, with its limitations: Because counts were too low, roughly 16 rarely observed V segments, including chromosome 9 orphons, were left out of the earlier analysis of 587 of the donors. Compared with equally common non-associated chains, HLA-associated TCR beta chains in a later analysis were more clonally expanded and had lower generation probabilities. Across donors, most TCR sequences were observed very rarely, whereas some public TCRs were present in many individuals. In this cohort, only TCR beta chains were sequenced, and detectable features were limited by the absence of alpha or paired-chain data. When HLA alleles, especially DR and DQ, strongly co-occurred, TCR associations were difficult to assign to individual alleles. Sequencing depth was assumed to be roughly uniform across donors in the presence/absence analyses, though that assumption may not hold. Because some donors lacked HLA typing at each locus, the association tests relied only on the typed subset. Correlated functional status among segregating V segments might reflect linkage disequilibrium, but an unknown experimental factor could not be ruled out. According to a later genetic analysis, donors in an Asian-associated ancestry cluster had fewer N-insertions in productive TCRs than the approximately 630-donor mean. The study gave a list of 150 to 200 TCR beta chains associated with cytomegalovirus. Most CMV-associated TCR beta chains appeared to be HLA-restricted in a later analysis, and the HLA associations seemed to be driven largely by CMV exposure. A later genetic analysis associated a missense DCLRE1C variant with V-gene and J-gene trimming of TCR beta chains, and an independent cohort replicated the association. In a later analysis, 15,000 to 20,000 TCR beta sequences were associated with specific HLA alleles at a false discovery rate of 0.05. Three of the identified cytomegalovirus-associated TCR beta chains were confirmed in vitro to be specific for cytomegalovirus antigens. In a later analysis, TCR association rates were found to vary across HLA loci, with the most associated TCRs seen for DRB1 alleles and the fewest for HLA-C alleles. According to the authors, the approach could potentially be generalized to other disease states and immunological phenotypes. Broadly in line with IMGT annotations, most TCR beta V segments showed up in productive rearrangements about 87% or about 30% of the time in an earlier analysis of around 600 of the donors. The only immune exposure information available for the cohort was CMV serostatus. A cluster of highly shared sequence variants was judged likely to be a technical artifact of the sequencing pipeline. Cytomegalovirus status was reported to be diagnosed by the classifier with high specificity and sensitivity in both the original and validation cohorts. A further reported finding was that TCR beta sequences accurately predicted the HLA-A and HLA-B alleles for most subjects in the first cohort. The 87-base-pair reads could not distinguish some IMGT-functional V segments, including TRBV6-2 and TRBV6-3, so those segments were excluded. Several of the top co-occurrence clusters appeared to be linked to parvovirus B19, influenza, CMV and Epstein-Barr virus, according to a later analysis.

Receptor amplification or capture employed the immunoSEQ multiplex PCR assay. A mixture of 60 forward primers for TCR Vbeta segments and 13 reverse primers for TCR Jbeta segments was used in the multiplex PCR. The CDR3 region of rearranged TCR beta genes was amplified from genomic DNA with a multiplex PCR assay. The amplified TCR beta libraries were sequenced on the Illumina HiSeq System as 87-base-pair reads. The paper's processing steps were these. A later analysis counted about 80 million unique TCR beta chains across the 550 to 800 repertoires, and some 11 million of these chains were shared by at least two donors. To remove PCR and sequencing errors, raw reads were error-corrected and collapsed into unique sequences using a nearest-neighbor algorithm that merged closely related sequences. Alignment of CDR3 sequences to IMGT reference sequences was used to assign V, D and J gene segments. For a sequence to be retained, at least a six-nucleotide match to both a V gene segment and a J gene segment was required. A rearrangement was called productive if the CDR3 had no stop codons and remained in frame with V and J, and every other rearrangement was called non-productive. CDR3 was defined by IMGT convention, running from the second conserved V-encoded cysteine to the conserved J-encoded phenylalanine. Sequences without an unambiguous match to a single V gene segment were excluded from the earlier analysis of about 600 of the donors. An earlier analysis of several hundred of the donors classified V segments as functional when productive rearrangements were above 56.7% and as segregating when the standard deviation between donors was above 5%. To diagnose cytomegalovirus status from the catalog of TCR beta chain sequences, a statistical classification framework was built. In a later analysis, TCR nucleotide sequences were compared against IMGT/GENE-DB human TR gene sequences so that V and J genes could be assigned. The TCRdist pipeline was used in a later analysis to assign CDR3 sequences and most-parsimonious VDJ recombination scenarios. In a later analysis, every TCR beta chain was defined by the combination of its CDR3 amino acid sequence and its V-gene family, and reads without a unique V-gene family were dropped. As a way to deal with suspected cross-contamination and a sequencing artifact, a later analysis dropped nearly 600 nucleotide sequences that were highly shared and had low generation probability. For each public chain, a later analysis derived a clonal expansion index from normalized ranks of inferred template counts within each repertoire. A later analysis computed generation probabilities with a VDJ recombination model fitted to out-of-frame rearrangements, and checked the results against IGoR. Hypergeometric tests were used in a later analysis to score TCR-TCR, TCR-HLA and TCR-CMV co-occurrence, with a repertoire-size bias correction applied to the TCR pairs. A later analysis estimated false discovery rates by permuting HLA or CMV assignments 20 times. A later analysis grouped co-occurring TCRs with DBSCAN, adding TCRdist sequence similarity when clustering within HLA-allele-positive subsets. For co-occurrence clustering, repertoires with fewer than 30,000 or more than 120,000 public chains were excluded, along with roughly 5 repertoires with anomalous nucleotide sharing. This is the immuneACCESS table as TCRdb keeps it, with only in-frame sequences that have V and J called. A part of the clones is gone; compared with another copy, unresolved V genes explain less than half, and the rest is unexplained. That table gives V, J and clone size, and the DNA gave D and trimming. Here the sample has tens of thousands of clones; around 66% occur a single time. The ten most abundant clones make up roughly 5.2% of the sample.

The cohort comprised 666 healthy bone marrow donors. At the time of sampling, all cohort members were nominally healthy, though unrecorded immune exposures were likely present. The donor was CMV seropositive and was included in the group of 250 to 300 seropositive cohort members. A peripheral blood sample was collected from each donor, and TCR beta sequencing was performed on peripheral blood mononuclear cells. Genomic DNA extraction from the blood cell samples was performed with the Qiagen DNeasy Blood Extraction Kit. CDR1 and CDR2 are read off the germline V gene as SGHRS and YFSETQ. The CDR3 runs 15 amino acids, cysteine and phenylalanine included. Left in the record is the CDR3 DNA by itself, 45 bases read in frame from the first base. Trimming takes 3 bases off V and 2 bases off J; junction bases not matched to a gene: 6. This clone was recorded a few times. The antigen this receptor binds is unknown. Nothing much larger sits one base from this clone, and base qualities are not available.

In this chain, TRBV5-1 is recombined with TRBJ2-3; the junction holds 7 bases that match TRBD1. Specimen: PBMCs. The receptor was derived from a man between 60 and 70 years old in good health and CMV-seropositive. Here is the DNA: TGCGCCAGCAGCTCAGAAGACAGGGACACAGATACGCAGTATTTT. Its translation is CASSSEDRDTDTQYF. Supplemented by the reference TRBV5-1 and TRBJ2-3 proteins around the CDR3, the complete variable domain is KAGVTQTPRYLIKTRGQQVTLSCSPISGHRSVSWYQQTPGQGLQFLFEYFSETQRNKGNFPGRFSGRQFSNSRSEMNVSTLELGDSALYLCASSSEDRDTDTQYFGPGTRLTVL.